The 17 T cell receptor beta chains listed next were all sequenced from one sample in a study of early T cells in non-severe SARS-CoV-2 infection. TCRdb called the 5' RACE reads again in MiXCR, with one record for every CDR3 protein. The sample carries 97,000 or so distinct CDR3 sequences, roughly 11% recorded once. The material was whole blood, obtained at baseline. These receptors were taken from an adult who was a healthcare worker with PCR-confirmed SARS-CoV-2 infection or an uninfected control (not recorded which).

This clonotype was recorded at least ten times. The rearrangement links TRBV13 to TRBJ2-2; D is perhaps TRBD2 (5 bases). CDR1 is PRHDT, CDR2 FYEKMQ, per germline (reference sequence). The ends were cut back, 0 bases at V and 6 bases at J, with 8 bases in the middle. This CDR3 is built from 14 residues. The CDR3 DNA follows: TGTGCCAGCAGCTTAGGCCGGGGTTCCGGGGAGCTGTTTTTT. The encoded protein is CASSLGRGSGELFF.

This clonotype has a handful of counts. The rearrangement joins TRBV6-1 to TRBJ1-1; a weak D match, TRBD1 (6 bases). The CDR3 has 15 amino acids. The V end lost 1 base, the J end lost 2 bases, and 11 bases lay between the germline ends. Germline lookup yields CDR1 MNHNS and CDR2 SASEGT. The CDR3 here is CASSEEGEPNTEAFF. CDR3 nucleotide sequence: TGTGCCAGCAGTGAAGAGGGGGAACCAAACACTGAAGCTTTCTTT.

This clonotype was counted ten times or more. This chain joins TRBV4-2 and TRBJ1-4; D gene ambiguous. V dropped 5 bases and J dropped 10 bases, with 14 bases sitting between them. This CDR3 region has 13 residues. Germline V gives CDR1 LGHNA, CDR2 YNFKEQ. CDR3: CASSYSMWGKLFF. DNA for the CDR3: TGTGCCAGCAGCTATTCTATGTGGGGAAAACTGTTTTTT.

CDR3 nucleotide sequence: TGTGCCAGCAGTGAATATGGGGGGCCGAATGAGCAGTTCTTC. As protein: CASSEYGGPNEQFF. The gene calls are TRBV25-1 and TRBJ2-1; D assignment may be TRBD1 or TRBD2 (6 bases each). The CDR3 has 14 amino acids. Trimming stripped 0 bases from V and 7 bases from J, with 10 bases between. CDR1 and CDR2 from the germline V gene are MGHDK and SYGVNS.

This clonotype was seen a few times. This chain connects TRBV4-2 to TRBJ1-1, with a possible D match to TRBD1 (6 bases). This CDR3 comprises 14 residues. CDR1 and CDR2 from the germline V gene are LGHNA and YNFKEQ. The germline V and J ends were trimmed by 3 bases and 8 bases, with 16 bases remaining between them. CDR3: CASSHTWAGVEAFF. CDR3 bases: TGTGCCAGCAGCCATACCTGGGCAGGGGTGGAAGCTTTCTTT.

The gene calls are TRBV18 and TRBJ2-1, with TRBD2 matching 7 bases. V gave up 2 bases and J gave up 10 bases; unmatched junction bases: 8. This CDR3 is 14 amino acids long. Looked up from germline, CDR1 is KGHSH and CDR2 is LQKENI. CDR3 DNA sequence: TGTGCCAGCTCACCAAGGGGTCAGGGAGGGGAGCAGTTCTTC. Encoded protein: CASSPRGQGGEQFF.

There are a few counts of this clonotype. The chain combines TRBV3-1 with TRBJ2-7, with a possible D match to TRBD1 (5 bases). The CDR3 is 15 residues long. Germline CDR1 and CDR2: LGHDT and YNNKEL (reference sequence). The V end was cut by 1 base, the J end by 1 base, with 11 bases between. CDR3 DNA sequence: TGTGCCAGCAGCCAAGTTGGGGCCCTATCCTACGAGCAGTACTTC. This encodes CASSQVGALSYEQYF.

At least ten counts were recorded for this clonotype. The V gene is TRBV7-2, the J gene TRBJ2-5; 9 bases are a match to TRBD2. The ends lost 4 bases at V and 4 bases at J; junction bases unmatched: 7. The CDR3 is made up of 15 amino acids. The germline gives CDR1 SGHTA, CDR2 FQGNSA. The CDR3 sequence: CASSSGTSIGETQYF. Written as DNA, the CDR3 is TGTGCCAGCAGCTCCGGGACTAGCATCGGAGAGACCCAGTACTTC.

V gene TRBV7-2 combines with J gene TRBJ1-5; the D is unclear. The V end lost 1 base, the J end lost 5 bases, and 9 bases lay between the germline ends. This CDR3 is built from 14 residues. The germline V gene has CDR1 SGHTA and CDR2 FQGNSA. CDR3 region: CASSLDQVYQPQHF. As DNA, the CDR3 is TGTGCCAGCAGCTTAGATCAGGTATATCAGCCCCAGCATTTT.

This clonotype was counted ten times or more. The chain employs TRBV7-9 and TRBJ2-5; 7 bases align to TRBD1. Germline-derived CDR1 and CDR2 are SEHNR and FQNEAQ (reference sequence). The CDR3 extends over 17 amino acids. V lost 3 bases and J lost 2; bases outside the gene matches: 12. The CDR3 protein is CASSFLQGQDAQETQYF. DNA for the CDR3: TGTGCCAGCAGCTTCCTACAAGGACAGGATGCGCAAGAGACCCAGTACTTC. The full variable domain, its missing parts supplied by reference TRBV7-9 and TRBJ2-5, is DTGVSQNPRHKITKRGQNVTFRCDPISEHNRLYWYRQTLGQGPEFLTYFQNEAQLEKSRLLSDRFSAERPKGSFSTLEIQRTEQGDSAMYLCASSFLQGQDAQETQYFGPGTRLLVL.

This chain links TRBV24-1 with TRBJ2-1, with unresolved D. The germline gives CDR1 KGHDR, CDR2 SFDVKD. V was clipped by 2 bases and J by 0 bases, with 10 bases between them. This CDR3 comprises 16 residues. The CDR3 protein is CATSDSAASSYNEQFF. Written as DNA, the CDR3 is TGTGCCACCAGTGATTCCGCGGCGAGCTCCTACAATGAGCAGTTCTTC.

The table lists this clonotype with many counts. The chain uses TRBV4-1 and TRBJ2-7; D is possibly TRBD2 (5 bases). Trimming took 2 bases from V and 2 from J, leaving 10 bases between them. CDR1 and CDR2 (germline): MGHRA, YSYEKL. There are 14 residues in the CDR3. As DNA, the CDR3 is TGCGCCAGCAGCCAAATGGACGGGACCTACGAGCAGTACTTC. This gives the protein CASSQMDGTYEQYF.

This clonotype was observed at least ten times. The chain links TRBV2 to TRBJ2-4, with 7 bases lining up with TRBD1. This CDR3 has 13 residues. CDR1 is SNHLY and CDR2 is FYNNEI in the germline V gene. After removal of 7 bases from V and 6 bases from J, the junction contained 6 bases not matched to a gene. CDR3 protein: CASNRDSGNIQYF. DNA of the CDR3: TGTGCCAGCAATCGGGACAGTGGAAACATTCAGTACTTC. The variable domain in full, completed from reference TRBV2 and TRBJ2-4, reads EPEVTQTPSHQVTQMGQEVILRCVPISNHLYFYWYRQILGQKVEFLVSFYNNEISEKSEIFDDQFSVERPDGSNFTLKIRSTKLEDSAMYFCASNRDSGNIQYFGAGTRLSVL.

This clonotype was counted only a few times. The chain carries TRBV3-1 and TRBJ2-7; D ambiguous. The CDR3 loop spans 11 amino acids. The V end was cut by 4 bases, the J end by 9 bases, with 10 bases between. Per the germline V gene, CDR1 is LGHDT and CDR2 is YNNKEL (reference sequence). CDR3 loop: CASSREPVQYF. The CDR3 DNA is TGTGCCAGCAGCCGGGAACCCGTGCAGTACTTC.

The genes are TRBV19 and TRBJ1-5, with D hard to call. CDR3 length: 15 residues. The V end was cut by 6 bases, the J end by 6 bases, with 18 bases between. Germline loops: CDR1 LNHDA, CDR2 SQIVND (reference sequence). This CDR3 reads CASRVVEGIGQPQHF. The CDR3 DNA reads as TGTGCCAGTAGGGTCGTGGAGGGCATCGGTCAGCCCCAGCATTTT.

The chain recombines TRBV2 with TRBJ1-5, with D perhaps TRBD1 (5 bases). Trimming cost V 5 bases and J 1 base, with 9 bases left between them. The CDR3 spans 14 residues. Germline CDR1 and CDR2: SNHLY and FYNNEI. CDR3 sequence: CASSTQGSNQPQHF. CDR3 DNA sequence: TGTGCCAGCAGTACGCAGGGCAGCAATCAGCCCCAGCATTTT.

The chain is built from TRBV9 and TRBJ1-2; no reliable D call. This CDR3 is 14 amino acids long. Trimming took off 3 bases at V and 4 bases at J, with 13 bases between the two ends. CDR1 and CDR2 from the germline V gene are SGDLS and YYNGEE. This chain's CDR3 is CASSESGKAYGYTF. For the CDR3, the DNA is TGTGCCAGCAGCGAATCTGGGAAGGCCTATGGCTACACCTTC.